The 5 T cell receptor beta chains reported below all come from one sample, sequenced in a study of vaccination and CD4 T cells after COVID-19. As for treatment: roughly 10-day PBMC culture with coronavirus spike peptide pools or control peptides (ViraFEST assay). Gathered ahead of the COVID-19 pandemic (2011-2018) were the CD4+ T cells of the unexposed donor. The Oncomine TCR Beta short-read assay generated sequence data from the DNA of cultured CD4+ T cells. One entry per CDR3 protein results from TCRdb running MiXCR on the PCR reads. The sample records thousands of distinct CDR3 sequences, approximately 60% being singletons. No antigen is known for these receptors. Sequencing input: CD4+ T cells from blood, cultured in vitro. Every receptor here comes from a human donor in good health.

V and J are TRBV19 and TRBJ2-7, with D possibly TRBD2 on 6 matching bases. Trimming took off 8 bases at V and 0 bases at J, with 14 bases between the two ends. The CDR3 length is 14 residues. Looked up from germline, CDR1 is LNHDA and CDR2 is SQIVND (reference sequence). CDR3 residues: CASGVGGNSYEQYF. DNA of the CDR3: TGTGCCAGTGGCGTTGGGGGGAACTCCTACGAGCAGTACTTC.

This rearrangement joins TRBV4-1 to TRBJ1-2; a possible D gene is TRBD1 (6 bases). V lost 0 bases to trimming and J lost 7 bases, with 15 bases between them. The CDR3 has 15 amino acids. CDR1 is MGHRA and CDR2 is YSYEKL in the germline V gene. CDR3 protein: CASSQDRAGAAGYTF. The CDR3 nucleotides are TGCGCCAGCAGCCAAGATCGTGCAGGGGCGGCTGGCTACACCTTC.

V is TRBV6-1 and J is TRBJ1-2, with unresolved D. The V end was cut by 6 bases, the J end by 0 bases, with 11 bases between. This CDR3 region has 14 residues. Germline V gene lookup returns CDR1 MNHNS and CDR2 SASEGT. The CDR3, as DNA: TGTGCCAGCAGATTAGGAGGCCCTAACTATGGCTACACCTTC. Amino acids: CASRLGGPNYGYTF.

V and J are TRBV15 and TRBJ1-2; D is possibly TRBD1 (5 bases). CDR3 length equals 14 residues. The V end lost 4 bases, the J end lost 2 bases, and 11 bases lay between the germline ends. Germline CDR1 and CDR2: LNHNV and YYDKDF (reference sequence). Here the CDR3 DNA reads TGTGCCACCAGCACAGCGACAGAGAACTATGGCTACACCTTC. This translates into CATSTATENYGYTF.

The J gene is TRBJ1-1, the V gene TRBV29-1; 8 nucleotides align to TRBD1. The CDR3 sequence is 14 residues long. CDR1 and CDR2 from the germline V gene are SQVTM and ANQGSEA. V lost 3 bases, J lost 2 bases, and 5 bases stayed unmatched. CDR3 nucleotide sequence: TGCAGCGTTGATGTTGACAGGGGCAACACTGAAGCTTTCTTT. Amino acids: CSVDVDRGNTEAFF.